This T cell receptor (beta chain) was retrieved from a study of metastatic and nonmetastatic thyroid tumors. Whole-study context: Repertoires were compared across blood and tumor or nodule tissue from malignant and benign thyroid patients.

Regarding the study as a whole: It was reportedly found that TCR beta diversity was significantly higher in malignant thyroid tumors than in benign nodules, a difference seen in both blood and tumor samples.

Germline values: CDR1 MNHEY, CDR2 SVGEGT. V was clipped by 6 bases and J by 4 bases; unmatched bases: 12. The CDR3 is 16 residues long. Thyroid surgery was performed in patients who had received no treatment beforehand. Original methodology: Clinicopathological groups differed in CDR3, with these differences serving to build a distant-metastasis classifier for papillary thyroid cancer. MiXCR reprocessed the PCR reads for TCRdb. The V and J calls shown here were made by TCRdb, not taken from the authors' results. This table has over 10,000 clones, over 25% appearing once. Points on this clone: The antigen is undetermined.

The sequencing input was tumor tissue. The receptor comes from a male donor with papillary thyroid cancer or a benign thyroid nodule (not recorded which). Some clones in this sample may be carry-over from other donors' samples. The chain recombines TRBV6-2 or TRBV6-3 with TRBJ1-5, with TRBD1 matching 7 bases. The DNA of the CDR3 is TGTGCCAGCAGGGTGGGACAGTGGGCCCAAAATCAGCCCCAGCATTTT. This sequence encodes CASRVGQWAQNQPQHF.